This entry lists 19 T cell receptor beta chains sequenced from one sample in a study of cytomegalovirus exposure and HLA in healthy donors. The PCR employed 60 Vbeta primers together with 13 Jbeta primers. Method: immunoSEQ multiplex PCR; TCRdb's copy keeps in-frame clones and lacks some. Of roughly 34,000 clones detected, 84% appear once; the ten largest clones hold about 3.6%. The specimen sequenced was PBMCs. Receptor source: a woman in her late teens or twenties in good health and CMV-seronegative.

Comments on this clone: This CDR3 is also generated by other DNA sequences in the sample. The chain has TRBV28 and TRBJ2-1, with a possible D match to TRBD2 (6 bases). This CDR3 has 14 residues. Germline CDR1 is MDHEN and CDR2 is SYDVKM. V shed 1 base and J shed 4 bases, with 8 bases lying between them. The CDR3 bases are TGTGCCAGCAGTTTATTCCGGGGGTACAATGAGCAGTTCTTC. Translation gives CASSLFRGYNEQFF. The variable domain in full, with the rest retrieved from reference TRBV28 and TRBJ2-1, is DVKVTQSSRYLVKRTGEKVFLECVQDMDHENMFWYRQDPGLGLRLIYFSYDVKMKEKGDIPEGYSVSREKKERFSLILESASTNQTSMYLCASSLFRGYNEQFFGPGTRLTVL.

This chain links TRBV6-1 with TRBJ2-3; 10 bases match TRBD2. From germline, CDR1 is MNHNS and CDR2 SASEGT. The V segment lost 6 bases and the J segment 4 bases; nucleotides outside the gene matches: 7. The CDR3 has 15 residues. The CDR3 DNA reads TGTGCCAGCAGCTTCAGCGGGGGGGCCTCAGATACGCAGTATTTT. Its protein product is CASSFSGGASDTQYF.

The V gene is TRBV5-4, the J gene TRBJ2-7, with 8 bases fitting TRBD2. J lost 7 bases, V lost 4 bases, and 7 bases had no gene match. Germline loops: CDR1 SGHNT, CDR2 YYREEE (reference sequence). The CDR3 is 13 amino acids. The CDR3 nucleotides read TGTGCCAGCAGCCTGGGGCTAGCGGGTGAGCAGTACTTC. Amino acids: CASSLGLAGEQYF.

The genes are TRBV19 and TRBJ1-5, with TRBD1 matching over 7 bases. The V gene's germline CDR1 is LNHDA and CDR2 SQIVND (reference sequence). Trimming cost V 7 bases and J 4 bases; bases outside gene matches: 13. CDR3 length: 16 residues. This chain's CDR3 is CASTPYGQAINQPQHF. CDR3 DNA sequence: TGTGCCAGTACCCCGTACGGACAGGCGATTAATCAGCCCCAGCATTTT.

The rearrangement links TRBV15 to TRBJ2-7; D is uncertain. Trimming removed 1 base at V and 5 bases at J, with 9 bases between. This CDR3 comprises 13 residues. Germline values: CDR1 LNHNV, CDR2 YYDKDF (reference sequence). The CDR3 is CATSRAGWHEQYF. DNA of the CDR3: TGTGCCACCAGCAGAGCAGGATGGCACGAGCAGTACTTC.

The V gene is TRBV27, the J gene TRBJ2-3; 9 bases fit TRBD1. After removal of 0 bases from V and 6 bases from J, the junction contained 10 bases not matched to a gene. The CDR3 covers 17 residues. Germline values: CDR1 MNHEY, CDR2 SMNVEV (reference sequence). The CDR3 here is CASSLSWGDRASDTQYF. For the CDR3, the DNA is TGTGCCAGCAGTTTATCGTGGGGGGACAGGGCCTCGGATACGCAGTATTTT.

This clone appeared once. This chain uses TRBV15 with TRBJ1-1; TRBD1 matches 8 bases. CDR3 length: 17 residues. V was clipped by 0 bases and J by 5 bases; unmatched bases: 11. Germline V gene sequence: CDR1 LNHNV, CDR2 YYDKDF (reference sequence). The CDR3 DNA is TGTGCCACCAGCAGAGATGGGGGGGACAGGTTTAGAACTGAAGCTTTCTTT. Translating it yields CATSRDGGDRFRTEAFF.

This clone was seen just once. The rearrangement uses TRBV25-1 and TRBJ2-1; 11 bases agree with TRBD1. The trim removed 7 bases at V and 7 bases at J, leaving 6 bases unmatched. The V gene's germline CDR1 is MGHDK and CDR2 SYGVNS. This CDR3 is built from 14 residues. Here the CDR3 reads CASTGTGGQNEQFF. Written as DNA, the CDR3 is TGTGCCAGCACCGGGACAGGGGGACAGAATGAGCAGTTCTTC.

This sequence joins TRBV19 and TRBJ2-5; the match to TRBD2 covers 7 bases. The CDR3 spans 15 residues. Germline V gene sequence: CDR1 LNHDA, CDR2 SQIVND (reference sequence). V was clipped by 3 bases and J by 5 bases; unmatched bases: 9. CDR3 sequence: CASSISLQGGETQYF. As DNA, the CDR3 is TGTGCCAGTAGTATTTCCTTGCAGGGAGGGGAGACCCAGTACTTC.

The sample holds one count of this clone. The chain employs TRBV9 and TRBJ2-1, with 7 bases fitting TRBD2. The CDR3 spans 14 residues. Germline lookup yields CDR1 SGDLS and CDR2 YYNGEE. V lost 3 bases, J lost 0 bases, and 0 bases stayed unmatched. For the CDR3, the DNA is TGTGCCAGCAGCGGGACTAGCTCCTACAATGAGCAGTTCTTC. This encodes CASSGTSSYNEQFF.

V usage is TRBV7-9 and J usage is TRBJ1-2, with a weak D call TRBD1 (5 bases). This CDR3 has 13 residues. Trimming pared 1 base from V and 11 bases from J, leaving 14 bases between. The germline gives CDR1 SEHNR, CDR2 FQNEAQ (reference sequence). The CDR3 nucleotides are TGTGCCAGCAGCTTAGGAGAGGAGCGGGGGTACACCTTC. This gives the protein CASSLGEERGYTF.

The V and J genes are TRBV7-9 and TRBJ1-1, with D possibly matching TRBD1 (5 bases). Germline values: CDR1 SEHNR, CDR2 FQNEAQ (reference sequence). Trimming took 5 bases from V and 10 from J, leaving 14 bases between them. This CDR3 has 12 residues. In DNA, the CDR3 is TGTGCCAGCAGCCAGGACAAATGGGGAGCTTTCTTT. Protein product: CASSQDKWGAFF.

The chain joins TRBV28 to TRBJ2-3, with D uncertain. Germline CDR1 is MDHEN and CDR2 is SYDVKM. The CDR3 runs to 13 residues. The germline V and J ends were trimmed by 4 bases and 2 bases, with 7 bases remaining between them. CDR3 in amino acids: CASSSQNTDTQYF. CDR3 in DNA: TGTGCCAGCAGTTCCCAAAACACAGATACGCAGTATTTT.

CDR3 DNA: TGTGCCAGCAGCGCCGGACAGGGCCCTGGAAACACCATATATTTT. Translation gives CASSAGQGPGNTIYF. This chain uses TRBV9 with TRBJ1-3; 8 bases map to TRBD1. The CDR3 totals 15 residues. The germline V gene encodes CDR1 SGDLS and CDR2 YYNGEE. V lost 3 bases, J lost 2 bases, and 4 bases stayed unmatched.

The rearrangement uses TRBV15 and TRBJ2-2; perhaps TRBD1 as D (5 bases). CDR3 size: 13 residues. Per germline, CDR1 LNHNV and CDR2 YYDKDF (reference sequence). V lost 6 bases and J lost 3, with 8 bases in between. The CDR3 region is CATSKGDTGELFF. The DNA of the CDR3 is TGTGCCACCAGTAAAGGGGACACCGGGGAGCTGTTTTTT.

CDR3 nucleotides: TGTGCCAGCAGCGCGGGACTCGACAATGAGCAGTTCTTC. It encodes CASSAGLDNEQFF. The chain couples TRBV5-4 to TRBJ2-1, with TRBD2 as a possible D gene (6 bases). V was pared by 4 bases and J by 5 bases, with 10 bases between. This CDR3 spans 13 amino acids. The germline V gene has CDR1 SGHNT and CDR2 YYREEE (reference sequence).

The V and J genes are TRBV18 and TRBJ2-7, with 8 bases matching TRBD2. Germline V gene data show CDR1 as KGHSH and CDR2 as LQKENI. V lost 2 bases to trimming and J lost 0 bases; unmatched junction nucleotides: 6. There are 16 residues in the CDR3. DNA of the CDR3: TGTGCCAGCTCACCATATCTAGCGGGTAACTCCTACGAGCAGTACTTC. This encodes CASSPYLAGNSYEQYF.

The chain couples TRBV4-3 to TRBJ1-2, with D uncertain. Germline assignment: CDR1 LGHNA and CDR2 YSLEER. V lost 2 bases to trimming and J lost 3 bases, with 16 bases between them. The CDR3 runs to 16 residues. DNA of the CDR3: TGCGCCAGCAGCCAATCAGCGGCGGACGGCTACTATGGCTACACCTTC. Translating gives CASSQSAADGYYGYTF.

V is TRBV2 and J is TRBJ2-1; 15 bases agree with TRBD2. This CDR3 is 18 amino acids long. Germline CDR1 is SNHLY and CDR2 is FYNNEI. The J segment lost 0 bases and the V segment lost 5 bases, leaving 5 bases of the junction unmatched. The CDR3 region is CASSLRTSGGGSYNEQFF. The CDR3 region has the DNA TGTGCCAGCAGTTTGCGGACTAGCGGGGGGGGCTCCTACAATGAGCAGTTCTTC.